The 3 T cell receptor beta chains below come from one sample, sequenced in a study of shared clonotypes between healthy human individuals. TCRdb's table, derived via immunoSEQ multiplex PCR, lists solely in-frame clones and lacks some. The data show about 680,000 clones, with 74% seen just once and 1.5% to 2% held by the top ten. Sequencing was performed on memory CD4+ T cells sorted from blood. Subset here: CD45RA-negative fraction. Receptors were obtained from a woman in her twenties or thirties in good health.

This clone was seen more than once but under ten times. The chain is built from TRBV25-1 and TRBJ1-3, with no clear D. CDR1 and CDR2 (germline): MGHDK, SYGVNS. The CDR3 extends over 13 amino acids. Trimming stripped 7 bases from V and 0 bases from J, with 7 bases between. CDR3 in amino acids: CASTWGSGNTIYF. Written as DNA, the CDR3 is TGTGCCAGCACATGGGGCTCTGGAAACACCATATATTTT.

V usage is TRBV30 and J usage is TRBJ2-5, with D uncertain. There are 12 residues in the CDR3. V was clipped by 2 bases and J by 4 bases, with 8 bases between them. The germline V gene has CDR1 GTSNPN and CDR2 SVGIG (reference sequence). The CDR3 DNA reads TGTGCCTGGAGTAAGACGGGAGAGACCCAGTACTTC. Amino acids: CAWSKTGETQYF.

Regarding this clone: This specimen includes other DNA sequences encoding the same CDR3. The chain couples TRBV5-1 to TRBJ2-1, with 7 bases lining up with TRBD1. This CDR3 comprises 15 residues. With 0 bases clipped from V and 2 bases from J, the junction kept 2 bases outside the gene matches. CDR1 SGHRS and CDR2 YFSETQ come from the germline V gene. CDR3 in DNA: TGCGCCAGCAGCTTGGACAGGGGAGCCTACAATGAGCAGTTCTTC. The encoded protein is CASSLDRGAYNEQFF.